This T cell receptor beta chain was sequenced during a study of blood T cell repertoires in COVID-19. Study information: Both acute and convalescent COVID-19 samples were obtained from the United States, Italy and Spain. The analysed material was cDNA or gDNA that came from T cells, B-cell-depleted T cells, or PBMCs.

Under the authors' procedure: Nucleated cell number was recorded as an estimate derived from reference gene primer amplification. Assay: immunoSEQ multiplex PCR; the TCRdb copy retains only in-frame clones and omits some. That table furnishes V, J and clone size, whereas the DNA furnished D and trimming. The sample gives 120,000 or so clones, roughly 82% of which show up once; about 15% is in the top ten. Germline CDR1 SGDLS, CDR2 YYNGEE. The CDR3 loop spans 14 amino acids. The ends were cut back, 3 bases at V and 6 bases at J, with 16 bases in the middle. This chain connects TRBV9 to TRBJ2-7; D is ambiguous. The sequencing sample was made of peripheral blood. The receptor was derived from a woman aged 60-70 years with acute or convalescent COVID-19. CDR3 sequence: CASSAYSGSGEQYF. The DNA of the CDR3 is TGTGCCAGCAGCGCATACAGTGGATCCGGCGAGCAGTACTTC.